This entry lists 17 T cell receptor beta chains sequenced from one sample in a study of T-cell reconstitution after alpha-beta-depleted transplantation in children. Molecular barcoding with unique molecular identifiers was used for the TCRbeta library. TCRdb recomputed calls from the PCR reads with MiXCR, one row per CDR3 protein. The repertoire has 500,000 to 600,000 distinct CDR3 sequences, about 17% of them found once; the top ten carry 3.3%. The sequenced sample was PBMCs from the stem cell graft donor, obtained from the stem cell graft. These TCRs come from a human donor who donated a stem cell graft to a child with acute lymphoblastic leukemia.

This clonotype was recorded many times. The chain combines TRBV9 with TRBJ2-2; D is possibly TRBD2 (6 bases). CDR3 length equals 16 residues. Between the trimmed V and J ends, which lost 2 bases and 7 bases, there was a span of 18 bases. CDR1 SGDLS and CDR2 YYNGEE come from the germline V gene. CDR3 residues: CASSVSINGEDGELFF. The CDR3 region has the DNA TGTGCCAGCAGCGTTTCGATAAACGGGGAGGACGGGGAGCTGTTTTTT.

The gene calls are TRBV12-3 or TRBV12-4 and TRBJ2-1, with a possible D match to TRBD1 (5 bases). The CDR3 sequence is 12 residues long. Trimming removed 0 bases from V and 13 bases from J, with 10 bases in between. CDR3 residues: CASSLADSYQFF. The CDR3 nucleotides are TGTGCCAGCAGTTTAGCCGACAGTTACCAGTTCTTC.

This clonotype appeared many times. V is TRBV5-1 and J is TRBJ2-3, with 7 bases fitting TRBD2. This CDR3 spans 15 amino acids. Germline CDR1 and CDR2: SGHRS and YFSETQ. V was pared by 0 bases and J by 0 bases, with 1 base of the junction left unmatched. CDR3 region: CASSLAAGSTDTQYF. The CDR3, as DNA: TGCGCCAGCAGCTTGGCAGCGGGGAGCACAGATACGCAGTATTTT.

The chain has TRBV29-1 and TRBJ2-2, with 7 positions matching TRBD2. Trimming at V came to 4 bases and at J to 2 bases, leaving 4 bases not matched to a gene. The V gene's germline CDR1 is SQVTM and CDR2 ANQGSEA. The CDR3 totals 14 residues. Written as DNA, the CDR3 is TGCAGCGTTGGACTAGCCCGAAACACCGGGGAGCTGTTTTTT. Translated: CSVGLARNTGELFF.

The genes are TRBV25-1 and TRBJ2-6; the match to TRBD1 covers 9 bases. V lost 6 bases, J lost 4 bases, and 13 bases stayed unmatched. CDR1 MGHDK and CDR2 SYGVNS come from the germline V gene. The CDR3 sequence is 18 residues long. The CDR3 here is CASSLDRGSAFGANVLTF. The CDR3 DNA reads as TGTGCCAGCAGCCTCGACAGGGGGAGCGCTTTCGGGGCCAACGTCCTGACTTTC.

This clonotype occurred a few times. The chain carries TRBV29-1 and TRBJ2-1; D is possibly TRBD2 (5 bases). The CDR3 consists of 15 residues. The V end was cut by 2 bases, the J end by 3 bases, with 14 bases between. CDR1 is SQVTM, CDR2 ANQGSEA, per germline. The CDR3: CSVELANHLYNEQFF. CDR3 in DNA: TGCAGCGTTGAACTAGCAAACCACCTCTACAATGAGCAGTTCTTC.

Note on this clonotype: One end of the junction is discordant with germline, which a read error may explain. The rearrangement joins TRBV4-1 to TRBJ2-5; 8 nucleotides align to TRBD2. This CDR3 is built from 17 residues. CDR1 MGHRA and CDR2 YSYEKL come from the germline V gene. The CDR3 sequence is CASSQDWLAGIQETHYF. The CDR3 nucleotides are TGCGCCAGCAGCCAAGATTGGCTAGCGGGCATTCAAGAGACCCACTACTTC.

This rearrangement joins TRBV10-3 to TRBJ2-1; the match to TRBD2 covers 8 bases. Germline V gene data show CDR1 as ENHRY and CDR2 as SYGVKD. The CDR3 sequence is 17 residues long. The ends lost 4 bases at V and 4 bases at J; junction bases unmatched: 12. This CDR3 reads CAISGEEIAGNYNEQFF. The CDR3 region has the DNA TGTGCCATCAGTGGAGAGGAAATAGCGGGGAATTACAATGAGCAGTTCTTC.

This clonotype was counted many times. CDR3 nucleotide sequence: TGTGCCAGCAGCCAAGTCACAGGGATGGCCACTGAAGCTTTCTTT. Its translation is CASSQVTGMATEAFF. This rearrangement joins TRBV5-5 to TRBJ1-1; tentative D call: TRBD1 (6 bases). V was shortened by 4 bases and J by 4 bases, with 17 bases between the two germline ends. Germline V lookup: CDR1 SGHKS, CDR2 YYEKEE (reference sequence). This CDR3 spans 15 amino acids.

In this sample, this clonotype turned up a few times. The chain recombines TRBV5-1 with TRBJ2-7, with TRBD1 matching 9 bases. Per germline, CDR1 SGHRS and CDR2 YFSETQ. V shed 2 bases and J 2 bases; nucleotides not matched to a gene: 5. This CDR3 has 15 residues. The CDR3 spells CASSLGQGPTYEQYF. CDR3 sequence (DNA): TGCGCCAGCAGCTTAGGACAGGGGCCAACCTACGAGCAGTACTTC.

This clonotype was observed a few times. This chain uses TRBV4-1 with TRBJ2-2; D possibly corresponds to TRBD1 (6 bases). The CDR3 extends over 15 amino acids. Germline-derived CDR1 and CDR2 are MGHRA and YSYEKL. The V and J ends lost 7 bases and 7 bases respectively, with 19 bases between them. The CDR3 reads CASTPWDTSSGELFF. For the CDR3, the DNA is TGCGCCAGCACCCCCTGGGACACCTCTAGCGGGGAGCTGTTTTTT.

The CDR3 coding sequence is TGTGCCAGCGGTGGAGGGGTTAGGTCGAACACCGGGGAGCTGTTTTTT. It specifies CASGGGVRSNTGELFF. The rearrangement uses TRBV12-3 or TRBV12-4 and TRBJ2-2; possibly TRBD2 for D (6 bases). This CDR3 region has 16 residues. Trimming took 8 bases from V and 0 from J, leaving 16 bases between them.

This clonotype has only a few counts. J is TRBJ2-1 and V is TRBV7-2; D is perhaps TRBD1 (6 bases). In germline, CDR1 is SGHTA, CDR2 FQGNSA. V lost 5 bases and J lost 1, with 12 bases in between. There are 15 residues in the CDR3. CDR3 DNA sequence: TGTGCCAGCAGCGCCGGCAGGGGTTCCTACAATGAGCAGTTCTTC. Translated, it gives CASSAGRGSYNEQFF. Drawing the rest from reference TRBV7-2 and TRBJ2-1, the complete variable domain is GAGVSQSPSNKVTEKGKDVELRCDPISGHTALYWYRQSLGQGLEFLIYFQGNSAPDKSGLPSDRFSAERTGGSVSTLTIQRTQQEDSAVYLCASSAGRGSYNEQFFGPGTRLTVL.

This clonotype has just one count. A much larger clone differs from this one at a single base, so this may be a read error. This chain joins TRBV5-6 and TRBJ2-2, with D perhaps matching TRBD2 (6 bases). Germline lookup yields CDR1 SGHDT and CDR2 YYEEEE. The V end was cut by 4 bases, the J end by 5 bases, with 15 bases between. This CDR3 has 15 amino acids. CDR3 loop: CASSPRGGPTGELFF. The CDR3 DNA reads as TGTGCCAGCAGCCCTCGCGGAGGGCCTACCGGGGAGCTGTTTTTT.

This clonotype was seen a handful of times. The rearrangement uses TRBV27 and TRBJ1-5, with a tentative D call TRBD1 (6 bases). Germline V gene data show CDR1 as MNHEY and CDR2 as SMNVEV (reference sequence). The CDR3 length is 14 residues. V lost 3 bases, J lost 6 bases, and 12 bases lay in between. Here the CDR3 DNA reads TGTGCCAGCAGTTTGTTGGGGGCTGGTCAGCCCCAGCATTTT. Translating it yields CASSLLGAGQPQHF.

This clonotype was seen only a few times. The V gene is TRBV29-1, the J gene TRBJ2-7; D is uncertain. The CDR3 runs 14 residues. Germline V gene data show CDR1 as SQVTM and CDR2 as ANQGSEA. V gave up 0 bases and J gave up 2 bases, with 11 bases separating them. The CDR3 protein is CSVEEDGYPYEQYF. The CDR3 nucleotides are TGCAGCGTTGAAGAAGACGGGTACCCCTACGAGCAGTACTTC.

Many counts were recorded for this clonotype. The chain is built from TRBV7-8 and TRBJ1-4, with D perhaps matching TRBD1 (6 bases). The V end lost 6 bases, the J end lost 3 bases, and 17 bases lay between the germline ends. Germline lookup yields CDR1 SGHVS and CDR2 FQNEAQ. The CDR3 covers 16 residues. CDR3 in amino acids: CASRRWTEAPNEKLFF. The CDR3 nucleotides read TGTGCCAGCAGACGATGGACAGAAGCTCCTAATGAAAAACTGTTTTTT.